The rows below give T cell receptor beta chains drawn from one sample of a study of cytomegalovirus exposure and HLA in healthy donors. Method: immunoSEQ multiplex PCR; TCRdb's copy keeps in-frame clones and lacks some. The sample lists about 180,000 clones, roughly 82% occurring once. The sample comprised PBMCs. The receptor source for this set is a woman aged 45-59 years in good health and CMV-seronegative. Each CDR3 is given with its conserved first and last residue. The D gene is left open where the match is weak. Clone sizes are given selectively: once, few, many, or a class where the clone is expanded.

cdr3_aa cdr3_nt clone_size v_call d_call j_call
CASSYTHRGTNEQYF TGTGCCAGCAGTTACACGCACAGGGGGACCAACGAGCAGTACTTC - TRBV6-5 TRBD1 TRBJ2-7
CASSLTGGGTEAFF TGCGCCAGCAGCCTAACAGGGGGGGGAACTGAAGCTTTCTTT - TRBV5-1 TRBD1 TRBJ1-1
CASSGQIGTEAFF TGTGCCAGCAGTGGACAGATCGGCACTGAAGCTTTCTTT once TRBV6-4 - TRBJ1-1
CASSLGPKSAGLAGVQYF TGTGCCAGCAGCTTGGGACCGAAGTCGGCGGGGCTAGCGGGAGTCCAGTACTTC - TRBV5-6 TRBD2 TRBJ2-5
CASSAWLAGGFPSLANVLTF TGCGCCAGCAGTGCTTGGCTAGCGGGGGGCTTCCCCTCTCTGGCCAACGTCCTGACTTTC - TRBV10-2 TRBD2 TRBJ2-6
CASRGLAASYEQYF TGCGCCAGCAGGGGACTAGCGGCTTCCTACGAGCAGTACTTC - TRBV5-1 TRBD2 TRBJ2-7
CASSEGGTDSYEQYF TGTGCCAGCAGTGAAGGAGGGACAGACTCCTACGAGCAGTACTTC few TRBV6-1 TRBD1 TRBJ2-7
CASSKTVGTMNTEAFF TGTGCCAGCAGCAAAACAGTCGGGACAATGAACACTGAAGCTTTCTTT - TRBV7-9 - TRBJ1-1
CASSHKDRVREQYF TGCGCCAGCAGCCACAAGGACAGGGTGAGGGAGCAGTACTTC - TRBV5-1 TRBD1 TRBJ2-7
CASSLFTGGLYEQFF TGTGCCAGCAGTTTATTCACAGGGGGTCTCTATGAGCAGTTCTTC - TRBV28 TRBD1 TRBJ2-1
CASSPGTGISNQPQHF TGTGCCAGTAGTCCCGGGACAGGGATTTCCAATCAGCCCCAGCATTTT - TRBV19 TRBD1 TRBJ1-5
CASSRRDRGDNEQFF TGTGCCAGCAGCCGCCGGGACAGGGGAGACAATGAGCAGTTCTTC - TRBV11-3 TRBD1 TRBJ2-1
CASSFVGTGSYNEQFF TGCGCCAGCAGCTTTGTAGGGACAGGGAGCTACAATGAGCAGTTCTTC - TRBV5-1 TRBD1 TRBJ2-1